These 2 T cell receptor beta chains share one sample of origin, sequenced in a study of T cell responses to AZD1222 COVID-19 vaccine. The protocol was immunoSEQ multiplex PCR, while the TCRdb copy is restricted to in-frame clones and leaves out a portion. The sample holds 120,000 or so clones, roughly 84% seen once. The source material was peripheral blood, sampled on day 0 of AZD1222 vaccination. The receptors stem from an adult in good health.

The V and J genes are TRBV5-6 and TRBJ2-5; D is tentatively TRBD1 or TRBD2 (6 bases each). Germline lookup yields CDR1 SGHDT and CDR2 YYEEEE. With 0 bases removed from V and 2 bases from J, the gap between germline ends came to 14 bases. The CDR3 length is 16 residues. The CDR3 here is CASSLADGGHQETQYF. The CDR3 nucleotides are TGTGCCAGCAGCTTGGCGGACGGGGGCCATCAAGAGACCCAGTACTTC.

DNA of the CDR3: TGCGCCAGCAGCCCGGCTAGGGATCAAGAGACCCAGTACTTC. Translating it yields CASSPARDQETQYF. This chain connects TRBV4-1 to TRBJ2-5, with D uncertain. The CDR3 contains 14 residues. Trimming left V 4 bases short and J 2 bases short, with 11 bases between. CDR1 and CDR2 from the germline V gene are MGHRA and YSYEKL.